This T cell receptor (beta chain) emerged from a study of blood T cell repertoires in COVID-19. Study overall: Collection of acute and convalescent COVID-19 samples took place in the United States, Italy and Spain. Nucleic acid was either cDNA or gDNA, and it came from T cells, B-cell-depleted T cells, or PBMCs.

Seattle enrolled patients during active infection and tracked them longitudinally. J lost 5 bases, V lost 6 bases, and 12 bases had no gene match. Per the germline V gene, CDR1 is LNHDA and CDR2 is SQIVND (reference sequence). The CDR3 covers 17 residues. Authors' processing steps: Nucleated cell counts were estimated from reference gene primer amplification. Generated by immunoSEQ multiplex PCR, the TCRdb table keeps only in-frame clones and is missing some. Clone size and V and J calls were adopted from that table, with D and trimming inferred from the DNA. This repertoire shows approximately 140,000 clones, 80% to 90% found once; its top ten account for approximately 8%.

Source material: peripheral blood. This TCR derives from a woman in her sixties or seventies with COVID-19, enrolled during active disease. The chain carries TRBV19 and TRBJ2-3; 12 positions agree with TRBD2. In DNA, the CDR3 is TGTGCCAGTAGGGATCCGGGACTAGCGGGCCGAGGAGATACGCAGTATTTT. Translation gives CASRDPGLAGRGDTQYF.